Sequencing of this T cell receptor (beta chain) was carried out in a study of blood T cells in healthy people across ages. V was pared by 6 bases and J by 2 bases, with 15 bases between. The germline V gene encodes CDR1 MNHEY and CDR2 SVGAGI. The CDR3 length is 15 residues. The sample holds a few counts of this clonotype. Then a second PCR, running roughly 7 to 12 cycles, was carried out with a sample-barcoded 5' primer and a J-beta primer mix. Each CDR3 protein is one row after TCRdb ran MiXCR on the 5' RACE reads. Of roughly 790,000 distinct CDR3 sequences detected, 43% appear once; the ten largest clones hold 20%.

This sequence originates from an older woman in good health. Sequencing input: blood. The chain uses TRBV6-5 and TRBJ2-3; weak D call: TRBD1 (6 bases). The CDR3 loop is CASSKGGRVTDTQYF. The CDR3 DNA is TGTGCCAGCAGCAAAGGGGGTCGTGTCACAGATACGCAGTATTTT.